This T cell receptor (beta chain) stems from a study of T cells expressing NK-cell markers. Overall study: HCMV serostatus: seven of eight sequenced donors positive, one negative. General observations from the study: Also leading the CD3+CD56-NKG2C+ fraction in several donors were these clonotypes.

TCRdb reprocessed the 5' RACE reads and reports one entry per CDR3 protein, with no DNA. Its listing shows 400,000 to 550,000 distinct CDR3 sequences. The germline V gene encodes CDR1 LGHNA and CDR2 YSLEER. This CDR3 spans 16 amino acids. Points on this clonotype: What it binds is not known.

The J gene is TRBJ1-2, the V gene TRBV4-3. The specimen was blood T cells: a sorted CD56 or NKG2C T cell subset, CD4+ or CD8+ T cells, or bulk PBMC T cells (not recorded which). This receptor was identified in a woman aged 18 to 69 in good health. The CDR3 region is CASSQERGDLFGGYTF.